These 30 T cell receptor beta chains were sequenced from one sample in a study of T cell repertoires in ileal Crohn's disease. Time point described: neoterminal ileum biopsy at postoperative endoscopy, about 6 months after surgery. Clones were sequenced by immunoSEQ multiplex PCR, and TCRdb holds only the in-frame ones, with some missing. The table includes over 1,500 clones, roughly 90% detected once. Sequenced: ileal tissue. The origin of the receptors is an adult with Crohn's disease.

The rearrangement joins TRBV5-8 to TRBJ1-4; 9 nucleotides agree with TRBD1. The junction had 12 bases not matched to a gene; V was cut back by 1 base and J by 8 bases. Germline lookup yields CDR1 SGHTS and CDR2 YDEGEE. The CDR3 consists of 17 residues. The CDR3 protein is CASSLKNAGTGLEKLFF. The CDR3 DNA follows: TGTGCCAGCAGCTTGAAAAACGCCGGGACAGGGCTCGAAAAACTGTTTTTT.

The chain is built from TRBV5-1 and TRBJ1-3; 8 bases map to TRBD1. Trimming removed 0 bases from V and 0 bases from J; junction bases left unmatched: 2. Germline V gene sequence: CDR1 SGHRS, CDR2 YFSETQ. The CDR3 length is 16 residues. CDR3: CASSLDRGFSGNTIYF. The CDR3 nucleotides are TGCGCCAGCAGCTTGGACAGGGGGTTCTCTGGAAACACCATATATTTT. Supplemented by reference TRBV5-1 and TRBJ1-3, the full variable domain reads KAGVTQTPRYLIKTRGQQVTLSCSPISGHRSVSWYQQTPGQGLQFLFEYFSETQRNKGNFPGRFSGRQFSNSRSEMNVSTLELGDSALYLCASSLDRGFSGNTIYFGEGSWLTVV.

This chain joins TRBV7-7 and TRBJ2-1; possibly TRBD2 for D (5 bases). Germline CDR1 and CDR2: SSHAT and FNYEAQ (reference sequence). Deletions cut 1 base from V and 6 bases from J, with 10 bases between. This CDR3 has 14 residues. The CDR3 is CASSLGPAANEQFF. As DNA, the CDR3 is TGTGCCAGCAGCTTAGGGCCAGCGGCCAATGAGCAGTTCTTC.

The chain carries TRBV7-9 and TRBJ2-1; 7 bases match TRBD1. J was trimmed by 4 bases and V by 5 bases; bases with no gene match: 5. The CDR3 has 14 amino acids. Germline V CDR1 and CDR2: SEHNR, FQNEAQ (reference sequence). The CDR3 reads CASSRDREYNEQFF. CDR3 nucleotide sequence: TGTGCCAGCAGCCGGGACAGAGAATACAATGAGCAGTTCTTC.

CDR3 loop: CASRPQGKSYEQYF. The CDR3 coding sequence is TGTGCCAGCAGACCTCAGGGGAAATCCTACGAGCAGTACTTC. The V gene is TRBV28, the J gene TRBJ2-7, with a weak D call TRBD1 (6 bases). Germline CDR1 MDHEN, CDR2 SYDVKM. Trimming removed 6 bases from V and 1 base from J, with 13 bases in between. The CDR3 extends over 14 amino acids. The complete variable domain, with remaining parts taken from reference TRBV28 and TRBJ2-7, reads DVKVTQSSRYLVKRTGEKVFLECVQDMDHENMFWYRQDPGLGLRLIYFSYDVKMKEKGDIPEGYSVSREKKERFSLILESASTNQTSMYLCASRPQGKSYEQYFGPGTRLTVT.

The V gene is TRBV5-6, the J gene TRBJ2-2; 7 positions match TRBD1. V trimming: 5 bases; J trimming: 7 bases; junction bases outside the gene matches: 8. Germline CDR1 and CDR2: SGHDT and YYEEEE. The CDR3 is 14 residues long. The CDR3, as DNA: TGTGCCAGCAGGGTGGGACAGCACTTCGGGGAGCTGTTTTTT. Protein sequence: CASRVGQHFGELFF.

The chain uses TRBV6-1 and TRBJ2-3, with D perhaps matching TRBD1 (5 bases). The CDR3 length is 15 residues. The V gene's germline CDR1 is MNHNS and CDR2 SASEGT. The V and J ends lost 0 bases and 1 base respectively, with 8 bases between them. CDR3 bases: TGTGCCAGCAGTGAAGCAGCACAGGGCACAGATACGCAGTATTTT. Protein: CASSEAAQGTDTQYF.

CDR3 bases: TGTGCCAGCTCCCACGGTACTGAACTAAACACTGAAGCTTTCTTT. As protein: CASSHGTELNTEAFF. The chain couples TRBV18 to TRBJ1-1; D ambiguous. V lost 6 bases, J lost 2 bases, and 16 bases lay in between. Per the germline V gene, CDR1 is KGHSH and CDR2 is LQKENI. The CDR3 extends over 15 amino acids.

The chain carries TRBV7-6 and TRBJ2-5; D is unresolved. CDR3 size: 15 residues. Trimming took off 8 bases at V and 4 bases at J, with 20 bases between the two ends. Germline CDR1 and CDR2: SGHVS and FNYEAQ. In DNA, the CDR3 is TGTGCCAGCCTCCCCTCGGTCGTTCCGGGAGAGACCCAGTACTTC. Its protein product is CASLPSVVPGETQYF.

The rearrangement joins TRBV28 to TRBJ1-4, with 7 bases that match TRBD1. The CDR3 extends over 14 amino acids. The J segment lost 7 bases and the V segment lost 6 bases, leaving 8 bases of the junction unmatched. Germline CDR1 MDHEN, CDR2 SYDVKM. CDR3 bases: TGTGCCAGCAGCCTACAGGGGTGGAGTGAAAAACTGTTTTTT. Translated: CASSLQGWSEKLFF.

V gene TRBV2 combines with J gene TRBJ2-3; tentatively, D is TRBD1 (6 bases). CDR1 and CDR2 from the germline V gene are SNHLY and FYNNEI. The CDR3 runs to 14 residues. V lost 6 bases to trimming and J lost 3 bases, with 13 bases between them. CDR3 loop: CASRSGAGTDTQYF. The CDR3 nucleotides are TGTGCCAGCAGGTCAGGGGCTGGAACAGATACGCAGTATTTT.

The gene calls are TRBV7-8 and TRBJ1-2; 7 bases are shared with TRBD1. V shed 5 bases and J 7 bases; nucleotides not matched to a gene: 1. Germline CDR1 reads SGHVS; CDR2 reads FQNEAQ. This CDR3 spans 11 amino acids. For the CDR3, the DNA is TGTGCCAGCAGCGCAGGGGGTGGCTACACCTTC. As protein: CASSAGGGYTF.

The V call is TRBV7-2, the J call TRBJ1-1; maybe TRBD1 (5 bases). Looked up from germline, CDR1 is SGHTA and CDR2 is FQGNSA. V dropped 7 bases and J dropped 10 bases, with 19 bases sitting between them. The CDR3 has 13 amino acids. The CDR3 region has the DNA TGTGCCAGCACTAAAAGGAGGGGATCGGGAGCTTTCTTT. This gives the protein CASTKRRGSGAFF.

The V call is TRBV4-3, the J call TRBJ2-7, with TRBD1 matching over 9 bases. Germline assignment: CDR1 LGHNA and CDR2 YSLEER. Trimming took 2 bases from V and 3 from J; bases not matched to a gene: 8. This CDR3 is built from 16 residues. CDR3 sequence reads: CASSQFAAGQGYEQYF. The CDR3 DNA sequence: TGCGCCAGCAGCCAATTTGCGGCGGGACAGGGCTACGAGCAGTACTTC.

This chain uses TRBV6-5 with TRBJ1-1, with a tentative D call TRBD1 (5 bases). The CDR3 runs to 12 residues. Looked up from germline, CDR1 is MNHEY and CDR2 is SVGAGI. Trimming removed 2 bases at V and 7 bases at J, with 8 bases between. The CDR3 region has the DNA TGTGCCAGCAGTTACGGGGGAGGTGAAGCTTTCTTT. It codes for CASSYGGGEAFF.

V is TRBV30 and J is TRBJ2-3; possibly TRBD2 for D (6 bases). Trimming took off 3 bases at V and 0 bases at J, with 13 bases between the two ends. Germline V gene data show CDR1 as GTSNPN and CDR2 as SVGIG (reference sequence). The CDR3 consists of 15 residues. In nucleotides, the CDR3 is TGTGCCTGGAGCTACATAGCGGATAGCACAGATACGCAGTATTTT. Amino acid sequence: CAWSYIADSTDTQYF.

The chain recombines TRBV19 with TRBJ2-2; D call uncertain. Germline-derived CDR1 and CDR2 are LNHDA and SQIVND (reference sequence). CDR3 size: 16 residues. The V end lost 4 bases, the J end lost 2 bases, and 14 bases lay between the germline ends. The CDR3 DNA sequence: TGTGCCAGTAGTACTCTCTCTACCCGAAACACCGGGGAGCTGTTTTTT. It translates to CASSTLSTRNTGELFF.

This rearrangement joins TRBV6-1 to TRBJ2-1, with 8 bases identical to TRBD1. This CDR3 region has 15 residues. With V trimmed by 7 bases and J by 6 bases, 11 bases remained unmatched. The germline gives CDR1 MNHNS, CDR2 SASEGT. The CDR3 here is CASTTTGEVRNEQFF. The CDR3, as DNA: TGTGCCAGCACCACGACAGGGGAAGTTCGCAATGAGCAGTTCTTC.

The CDR3 DNA is TGCGCCAGCAGCCAAGATCCGGGCGGGTGGGAGACCCAGTACTTC. Translating gives CASSQDPGGWETQYF. V usage is TRBV4-1 and J usage is TRBJ2-5; D possibly corresponds to TRBD2 (5 bases). The germline gives CDR1 MGHRA, CDR2 YSYEKL. Trimming pared 0 bases from V and 5 bases from J, leaving 13 bases between. This CDR3 has 15 amino acids.

The chain's CDR3 is CASSLVASLDTEAFF. For the CDR3, the DNA is TGTGCCAGCAGCTTAGTAGCCAGCTTGGACACTGAAGCTTTCTTT. The chain joins TRBV7-3 to TRBJ1-1; D remains ambiguous. The germline V gene encodes CDR1 SGHTA and CDR2 FQGTGA. Trimming took 2 bases from V and 3 from J, leaving 13 bases between them. The CDR3 covers 15 residues. Using reference TRBV7-3 and TRBJ1-1 for the parts outside the CDR3, the full variable domain is GAGVSQTPSNKVTEKGKYVELRCDPISGHTALYWYRQSLGQGPEFLIYFQGTGAADDSGLPNDRFFAVRPEGSVSTLKIQRTERGDSAVYLCASSLVASLDTEAFFGQGTRLTVV.

This clone has a single count. The chain combines TRBV28 with TRBJ1-5, with D possibly TRBD1 on 5 matching bases. From germline, CDR1 is MDHEN and CDR2 SYDVKM. Between the trimmed V and J ends, which lost 4 bases and 6 bases, there was a span of 16 bases. This CDR3 region has 15 residues. The CDR3 loop reads CASSYFWRGSQPQHF. The CDR3 bases are TGTGCCAGCAGTTACTTTTGGAGGGGAAGTCAGCCCCAGCATTTT.

The gene calls are TRBV5-4 and TRBJ2-2; 8 bases are a match to TRBD1. Losses at the gene ends were 1 base for V and 3 bases for J; bases not matched to a gene: 5. The V gene's germline CDR1 is SGHNT and CDR2 YYREEE (reference sequence). The CDR3 has 16 residues. The CDR3 DNA reads as TGTGCCAGCAGCTTGTGGACAGGGTATCACACCGGGGAGCTGTTTTTT. Translation: CASSLWTGYHTGELFF.

The chain uses TRBV19 and TRBJ1-1; D is undetermined. CDR1 is LNHDA, CDR2 SQIVND, per germline (reference sequence). V lost 7 bases and J lost 4, with 16 bases in between. There are 14 residues in the CDR3. CDR3 loop: CASTLVHGSTEAFF. The CDR3 coding sequence is TGTGCCAGTACCCTAGTCCACGGGTCCACTGAAGCTTTCTTT. Variable domain in full (rest from reference TRBV19 and TRBJ1-1): DGGITQSPKYLFRKEGQNVTLSCEQNLNHDAMYWYRQDPGQGLRLIYYSQIVNDFQKGDIAEGYSVSREKKESFPLTVTSAQKNPTAFYLCASTLVHGSTEAFFGQGTRLTVV.

The chain recombines TRBV19 with TRBJ1-2; a possible D gene is TRBD1 (6 bases). The CDR3 has 16 amino acids. The V end was cut by 3 bases, the J end by 8 bases, with 22 bases between. Germline loops: CDR1 LNHDA, CDR2 SQIVND (reference sequence). The CDR3 coding sequence is TGTGCCAGTAGTATCCCTCAGGGCAGGACAGATGGCGGCTACACCTTC. Translated, it gives CASSIPQGRTDGGYTF.

The chain couples TRBV9 to TRBJ2-3, with a possible D match to TRBD2 (6 bases). Germline V lookup: CDR1 SGDLS, CDR2 YYNGEE. Trimming took off 1 base at V and 0 bases at J, with 9 bases between the two ends. CDR3 length: 15 amino acids. In nucleotides, the CDR3 is TGTGCCAGCAGCGTACGGGAGACTAGCACAGATACGCAGTATTTT. It encodes CASSVRETSTDTQYF.

The chain carries TRBV9 and TRBJ1-3; 7 nucleotides line up with TRBD1. CDR1 is SGDLS and CDR2 is YYNGEE in the germline V gene. The CDR3 runs to 20 residues. Unmatched junction bases numbered 23, after V lost 6 bases and J lost 2 bases. CDR3 residues: CASTIRACLGGAYTGNTIYF. CDR3 nucleotides: TGTGCCAGCACCATTAGGGCATGTTTAGGGGGCGCATATACTGGAAACACCATATATTTT.

This chain joins TRBV19 and TRBJ1-2, with 8 bases aligning to TRBD1. V dropped 6 bases and J dropped 2; count of bases not matched to a gene: 2. The CDR3 length is 13 residues. Germline V CDR1 and CDR2: LNHDA, SQIVND (reference sequence). This chain's CDR3 is CASRGQANYGYTF. The CDR3 DNA is TGTGCCAGTAGGGGACAGGCGAACTATGGCTACACCTTC.

A few counts support this clone. This chain joins TRBV27 and TRBJ1-1; weak D call: TRBD1 (6 bases). V was shortened by 7 bases and J by 0 bases, with 15 bases between the two germline ends. Germline assignment: CDR1 MNHEY and CDR2 SMNVEV (reference sequence). The CDR3 extends over 15 amino acids. The CDR3 DNA sequence: TGTGCCAGCATACTACACAGGGATATGAACACTGAAGCTTTCTTT. As protein: CASILHRDMNTEAFF.

This chain uses TRBV6-1 with TRBJ1-1, with a tentative D call TRBD1 (5 bases). Germline values: CDR1 MNHNS, CDR2 SASEGT. The CDR3 length is 13 residues. Trimming stripped 6 bases from V and 3 bases from J, with 11 bases between. CDR3 loop: CASRPRVDTEAFF. The CDR3 DNA reads as TGTGCCAGCAGACCCAGGGTAGACACTGAAGCTTTCTTT.

This clone was seen a single time. V usage is TRBV4-1 and J usage is TRBJ2-7; TRBD2 matches at 9 bases. CDR1 MGHRA and CDR2 YSYEKL come from the germline V gene. The CDR3 runs 14 residues. V lost 3 bases and J lost 5; bases outside the gene matches: 5. The CDR3 reads CASSHASGTNEQYF. The CDR3 DNA follows: TGCGCCAGCAGCCATGCTAGCGGGACAAACGAGCAGTACTTC.